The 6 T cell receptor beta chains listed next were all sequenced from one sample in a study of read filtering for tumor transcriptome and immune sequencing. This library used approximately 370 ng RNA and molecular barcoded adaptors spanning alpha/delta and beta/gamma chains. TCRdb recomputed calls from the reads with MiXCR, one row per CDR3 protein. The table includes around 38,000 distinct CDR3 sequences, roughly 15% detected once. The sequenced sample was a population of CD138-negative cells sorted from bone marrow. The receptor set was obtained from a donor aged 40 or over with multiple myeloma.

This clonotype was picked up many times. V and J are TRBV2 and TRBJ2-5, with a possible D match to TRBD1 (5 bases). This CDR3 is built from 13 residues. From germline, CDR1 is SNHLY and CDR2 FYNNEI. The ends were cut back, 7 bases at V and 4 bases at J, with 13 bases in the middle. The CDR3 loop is CASKAREAETQYF. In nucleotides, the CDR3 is TGTGCCAGCAAGGCCAGGGAAGCAGAGACCCAGTACTTC.

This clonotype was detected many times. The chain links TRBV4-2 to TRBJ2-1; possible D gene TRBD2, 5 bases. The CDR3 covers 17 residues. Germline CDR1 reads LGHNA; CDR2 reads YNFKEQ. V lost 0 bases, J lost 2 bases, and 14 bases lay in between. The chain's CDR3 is CASSQELERHPYNEQFF. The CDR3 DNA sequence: TGTGCCAGCAGCCAAGAATTGGAGCGGCACCCCTACAATGAGCAGTTCTTC.

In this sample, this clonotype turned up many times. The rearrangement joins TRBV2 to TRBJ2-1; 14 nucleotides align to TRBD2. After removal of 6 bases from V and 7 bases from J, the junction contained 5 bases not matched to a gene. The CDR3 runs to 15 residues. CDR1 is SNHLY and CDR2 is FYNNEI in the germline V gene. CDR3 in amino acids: CASRGLAGVGNEQFF. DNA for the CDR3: TGTGCCAGCAGGGGACTAGCGGGAGTGGGGAATGAGCAGTTCTTC.

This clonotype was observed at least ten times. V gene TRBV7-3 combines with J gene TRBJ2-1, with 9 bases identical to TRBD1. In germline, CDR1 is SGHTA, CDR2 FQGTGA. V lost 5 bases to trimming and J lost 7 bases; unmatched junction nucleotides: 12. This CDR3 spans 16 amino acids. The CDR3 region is CASSPTPGTGRNEQFF. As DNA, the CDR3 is TGTGCCAGCAGCCCGACACCTGGGACAGGGAGGAATGAGCAGTTCTTC.

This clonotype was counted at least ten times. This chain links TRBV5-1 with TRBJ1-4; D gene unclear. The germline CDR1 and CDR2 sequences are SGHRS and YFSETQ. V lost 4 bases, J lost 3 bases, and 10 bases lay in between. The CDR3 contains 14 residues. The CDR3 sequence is CASSPGSSNEKLFF. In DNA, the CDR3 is TGCGCCAGCAGCCCAGGATCGTCTAATGAAAAACTGTTTTTT.

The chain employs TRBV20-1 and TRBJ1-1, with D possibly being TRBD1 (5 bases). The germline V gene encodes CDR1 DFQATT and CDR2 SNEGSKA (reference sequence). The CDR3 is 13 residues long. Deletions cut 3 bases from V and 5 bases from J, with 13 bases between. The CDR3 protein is CSASPPGGTEAFF. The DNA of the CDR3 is TGCAGTGCTAGCCCGCCCGGGGGAACTGAAGCTTTCTTT.